This TCR beta chain was captured in a study of cytomegalovirus exposure and HLA in healthy donors. Study-level points and caveats: The classifier reportedly diagnosed cytomegalovirus status with high sensitivity and specificity. Some TCR beta chains (over 150 of them) were listed as cytomegalovirus-associated. Accurate prediction of HLA-A and HLA-B alleles (for most subjects) was reportedly achieved from TCR beta sequences.

Trimming cost V 0 bases and J 5 bases; bases outside gene matches: 8. CDR1 is SGHAT, CDR2 FQNNGV, per germline. The CDR3 extends over 16 amino acids. The primer mix had 60 Vbeta and 13 Jbeta primers. TCRdb's copy holds only in-frame clones and misses some; the assay was immunoSEQ multiplex PCR. Here the sample spans approximately 160,000 clones, about 75% being singletons. As concerns this clone: The target antigen is unknown.

Sequenced input: PBMCs. The chain has TRBV11-2 and TRBJ2-7; 9 positions agree with TRBD2. The source is a male donor in good health and CMV-seropositive. CDR3 DNA sequence: TGTGCCAGCAGCTTAGATCTGTCTAGCGGGGTGAACGAGCAGTACTTC. This sequence encodes CASSLDLSSGVNEQYF.